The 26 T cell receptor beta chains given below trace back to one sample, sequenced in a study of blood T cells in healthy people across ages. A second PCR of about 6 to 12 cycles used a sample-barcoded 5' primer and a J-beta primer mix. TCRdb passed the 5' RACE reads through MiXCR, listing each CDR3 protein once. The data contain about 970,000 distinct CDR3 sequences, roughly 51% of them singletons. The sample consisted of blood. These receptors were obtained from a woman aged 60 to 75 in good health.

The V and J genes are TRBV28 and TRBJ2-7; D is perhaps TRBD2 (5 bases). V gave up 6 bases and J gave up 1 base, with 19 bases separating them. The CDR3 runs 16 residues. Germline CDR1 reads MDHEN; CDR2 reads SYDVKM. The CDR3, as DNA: TGTGCCAGCAGGGCATCTGTGGGCGGGCGTTCCTACGAGCAGTACTTC. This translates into CASRASVGGRSYEQYF.

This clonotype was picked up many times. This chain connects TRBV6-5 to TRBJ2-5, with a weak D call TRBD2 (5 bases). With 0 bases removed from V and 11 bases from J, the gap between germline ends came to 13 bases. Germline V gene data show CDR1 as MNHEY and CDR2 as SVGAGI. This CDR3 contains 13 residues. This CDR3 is CASSYSGADEQYF. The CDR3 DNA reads TGTGCCAGCAGTTACTCTGGAGCGGATGAGCAGTACTTC.

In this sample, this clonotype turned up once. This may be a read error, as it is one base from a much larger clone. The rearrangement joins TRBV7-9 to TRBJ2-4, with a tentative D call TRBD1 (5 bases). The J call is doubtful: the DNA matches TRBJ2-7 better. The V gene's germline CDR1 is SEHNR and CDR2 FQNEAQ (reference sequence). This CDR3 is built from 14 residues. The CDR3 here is CANSLMGQIYEQYF. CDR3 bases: TGTGCCAACAGCTTAATGGGGCAGATATACGAGCAGTACTTC.

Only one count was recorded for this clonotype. The CDR3: CSATTINRTGVVQNIQYF. DNA of the CDR3: TGCAGTGCTACAACGATTAATCGGACAGGGGTCGTCCAAAACATTCAGTACTTC. This chain connects TRBV20-1 to TRBJ2-4, with 9 bases identical to TRBD1. J was trimmed by 5 bases and V by 4 bases; bases with no gene match: 18. This CDR3 contains 18 residues. The germline V gene has CDR1 DFQATT and CDR2 SNEGSKA (reference sequence).

The CDR3 sequence is CASGAHDGDGYTF. In nucleotides, the CDR3 is TGTGCCAGCGGTGCCCATGACGGAGATGGCTACACCTTC. The rearrangement joins TRBV6-2 or TRBV6-3 to TRBJ1-2, with D hard to call. This CDR3 is 13 amino acids long. Trimming shortened V by 8 bases and J by 6 bases, and 16 bases separated the two germline ends. Germline assignment: CDR1 MNHEY and CDR2 SVGEGT.

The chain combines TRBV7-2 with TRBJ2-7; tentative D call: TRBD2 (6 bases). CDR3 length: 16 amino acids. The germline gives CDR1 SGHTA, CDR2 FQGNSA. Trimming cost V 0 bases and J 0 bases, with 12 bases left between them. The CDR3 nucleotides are TGTGCCAGCAGCTTAGCGTTAGCGGATTACTCCTACGAGCAGTACTTC. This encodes CASSLALADYSYEQYF.

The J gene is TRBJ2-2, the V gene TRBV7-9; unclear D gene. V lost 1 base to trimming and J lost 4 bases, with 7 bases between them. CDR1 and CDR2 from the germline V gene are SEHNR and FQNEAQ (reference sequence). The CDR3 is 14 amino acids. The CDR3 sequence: CASSLGSSTGELFF. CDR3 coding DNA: TGTGCCAGCAGCTTAGGGAGTTCCACCGGGGAGCTGTTTTTT.

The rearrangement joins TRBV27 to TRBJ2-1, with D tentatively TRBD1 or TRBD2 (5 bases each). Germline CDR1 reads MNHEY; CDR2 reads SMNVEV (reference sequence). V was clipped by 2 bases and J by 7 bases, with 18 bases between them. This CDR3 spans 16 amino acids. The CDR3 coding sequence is TGTGCCAGCAGTTTAACCGGGACCCAAGGCACAAATGAGCAGTTCTTC. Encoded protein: CASSLTGTQGTNEQFF.

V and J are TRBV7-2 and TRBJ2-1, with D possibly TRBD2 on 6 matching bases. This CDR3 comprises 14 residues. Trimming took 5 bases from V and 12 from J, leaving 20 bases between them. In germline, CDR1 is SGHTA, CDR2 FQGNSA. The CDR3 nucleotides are TGTGCCAGCAGCCGACTAGTAGGTGGGAGTAGGCAGTTCTTC. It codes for CASSRLVGGSRQFF.

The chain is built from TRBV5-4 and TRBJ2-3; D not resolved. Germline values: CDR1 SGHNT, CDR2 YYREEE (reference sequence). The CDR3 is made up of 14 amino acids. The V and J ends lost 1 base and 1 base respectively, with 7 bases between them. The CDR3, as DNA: TGTGCCAGCAGCTTGACCACAGGCACAGATACGCAGTATTTT. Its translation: CASSLTTGTDTQYF.

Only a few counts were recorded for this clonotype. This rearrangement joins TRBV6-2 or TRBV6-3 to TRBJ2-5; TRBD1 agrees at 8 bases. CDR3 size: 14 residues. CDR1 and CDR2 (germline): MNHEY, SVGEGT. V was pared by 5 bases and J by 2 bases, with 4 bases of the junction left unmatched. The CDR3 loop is CASSNYRGQETQYF. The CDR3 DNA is TGTGCCAGCAGTAATTACAGGGGGCAAGAGACCCAGTACTTC.

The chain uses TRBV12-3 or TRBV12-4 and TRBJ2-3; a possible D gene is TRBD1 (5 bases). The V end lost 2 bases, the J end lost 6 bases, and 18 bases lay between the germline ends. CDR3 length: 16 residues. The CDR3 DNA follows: TGTGCCAGCAGTTTATTGTCCCGACCCTCAGGGGATACGCAGTATTTT. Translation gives CASSLLSRPSGDTQYF.

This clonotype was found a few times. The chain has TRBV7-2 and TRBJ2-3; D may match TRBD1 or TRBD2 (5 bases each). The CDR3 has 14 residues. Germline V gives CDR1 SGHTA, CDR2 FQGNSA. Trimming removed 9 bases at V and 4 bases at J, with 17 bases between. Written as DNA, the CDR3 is TGTGCCAGTGAAACCGGGACCCTTTCAGATACGCAGTATTTT. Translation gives CASETGTLSDTQYF.

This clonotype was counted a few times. Written as DNA, the CDR3 is TGTGCCAGCAGGGATCTACTTAGCACAGATACGCAGTATTTT. This translates into CASRDLLSTDTQYF. The chain employs TRBV28 and TRBJ2-3; the D is unclear. Germline V gene data show CDR1 as MDHEN and CDR2 as SYDVKM. The V end was cut by 6 bases, the J end by 0 bases, with 10 bases between. The length of the CDR3 is 14 residues.

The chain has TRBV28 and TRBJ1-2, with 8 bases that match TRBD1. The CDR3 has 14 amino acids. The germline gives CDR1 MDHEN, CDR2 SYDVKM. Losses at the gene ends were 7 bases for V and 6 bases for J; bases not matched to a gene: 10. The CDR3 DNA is TGTGCCAGCAAACCCGCGGGACAGGACCATGGCTACACCTTC. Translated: CASKPAGQDHGYTF.

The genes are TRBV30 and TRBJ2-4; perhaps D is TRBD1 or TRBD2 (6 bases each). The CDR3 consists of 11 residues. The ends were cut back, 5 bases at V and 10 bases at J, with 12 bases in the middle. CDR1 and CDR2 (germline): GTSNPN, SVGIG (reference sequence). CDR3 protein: CAWAIGGIQYF. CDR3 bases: TGTGCCTGGGCAATAGGGGGGATTCAGTACTTC.

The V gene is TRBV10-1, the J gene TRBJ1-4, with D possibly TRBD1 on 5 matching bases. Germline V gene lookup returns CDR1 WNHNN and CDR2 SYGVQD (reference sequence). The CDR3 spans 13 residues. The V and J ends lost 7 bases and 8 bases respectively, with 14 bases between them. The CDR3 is CASNRAGGEKLFF. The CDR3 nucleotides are TGCGCCAGCAACCGAGCCGGGGGAGAAAAACTGTTTTTT.

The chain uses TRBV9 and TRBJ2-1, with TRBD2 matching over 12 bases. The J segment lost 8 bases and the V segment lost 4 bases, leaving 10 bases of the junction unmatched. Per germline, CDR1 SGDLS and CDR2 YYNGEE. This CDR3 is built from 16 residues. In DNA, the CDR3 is TGTGCCAGCAGCCCCCGACTAGCGGGAGCTTACGATGAGCAGTTCTTC. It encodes CASSPRLAGAYDEQFF.

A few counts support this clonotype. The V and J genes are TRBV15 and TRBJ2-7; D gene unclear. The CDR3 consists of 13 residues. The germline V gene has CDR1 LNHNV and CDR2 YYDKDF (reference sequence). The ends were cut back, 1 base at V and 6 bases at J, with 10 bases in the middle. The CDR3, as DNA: TGTGCCACCAGCAGAGCAGCGTCTACCGAGCAGTACTTC. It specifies CATSRAASTEQYF.

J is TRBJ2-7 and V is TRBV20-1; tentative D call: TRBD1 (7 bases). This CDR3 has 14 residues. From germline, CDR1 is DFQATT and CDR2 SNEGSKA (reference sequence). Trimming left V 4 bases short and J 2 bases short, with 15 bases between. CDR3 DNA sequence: TGCAGTGCTATTCGTCAGGGGGGCACCTACGAGCAGTACTTC. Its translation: CSAIRQGGTYEQYF.

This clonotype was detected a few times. The CDR3 sequence is CASSKNRVSEQFF. Here the CDR3 DNA reads TGTGCCAGCAGCAAGAATAGGGTCTCCGAGCAGTTCTTC. The chain employs TRBV7-9 and TRBJ2-1; D is unclear. This CDR3 spans 13 amino acids. Trimming took off 5 bases at V and 10 bases at J, with 15 bases between the two ends. CDR1 and CDR2 from the germline V gene are SEHNR and FQNEAQ (reference sequence).

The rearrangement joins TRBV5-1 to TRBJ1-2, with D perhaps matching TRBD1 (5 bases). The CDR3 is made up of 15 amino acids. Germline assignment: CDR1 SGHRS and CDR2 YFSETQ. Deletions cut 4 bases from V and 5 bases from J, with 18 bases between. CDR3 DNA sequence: TGCGCCAGCAGCCCGGCGGGGGGGAACCTTTATGGCTACACCTTC. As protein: CASSPAGGNLYGYTF.

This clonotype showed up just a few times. CDR3 amino acids: CSVLVPTGIYGYTF. In DNA form, the CDR3 reads TGCAGCGTTTTGGTCCCGACAGGGATCTATGGCTACACCTTC. The chain combines TRBV29-1 with TRBJ1-2; the match to TRBD1 covers 7 bases. Per the germline V gene, CDR1 is SQVTM and CDR2 is ANQGSEA. V was clipped by 5 bases and J by 4 bases; unmatched bases: 10. This CDR3 region has 14 residues.

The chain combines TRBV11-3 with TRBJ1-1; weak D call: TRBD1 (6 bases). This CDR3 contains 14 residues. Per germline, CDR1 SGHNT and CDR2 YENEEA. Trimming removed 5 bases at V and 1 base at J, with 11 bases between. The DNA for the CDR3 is TGTGCCAGCAGCCGCGGACAGCGGAACACTGAAGCTTTCTTT. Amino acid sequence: CASSRGQRNTEAFF.

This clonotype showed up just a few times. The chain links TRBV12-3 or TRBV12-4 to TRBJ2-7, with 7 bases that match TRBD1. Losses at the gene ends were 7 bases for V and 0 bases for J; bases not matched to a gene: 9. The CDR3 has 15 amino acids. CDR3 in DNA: TGTGCCAGCACCCCTTTGGACAGGAACTCCTACGAGCAGTACTTC. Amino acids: CASTPLDRNSYEQYF.

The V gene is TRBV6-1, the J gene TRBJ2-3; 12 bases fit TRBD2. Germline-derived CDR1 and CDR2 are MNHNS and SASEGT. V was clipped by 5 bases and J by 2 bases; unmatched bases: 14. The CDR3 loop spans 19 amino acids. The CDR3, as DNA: TGTGCCAGCAGTAAGGGACTAGCGGGTATAGCGTTACCCACAGATACGCAGTATTTT. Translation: CASSKGLAGIALPTDTQYF.